The entry below gives a single T cell receptor beta chain sequence along with its context. The germline V gene encodes CDR1 SGHAT and CDR2 FQNNGV. The CDR3 has 16 amino acids. Losses at the gene ends were 8 bases for V and 1 base for J; bases not matched to a gene: 9. Profiling relied on immunoSEQ multiplex PCR, and the TCRdb table lists in-frame clones only, not all of them. The sample has approximately 98,000 clones, about 85% seen once. These data belong to a study of blood T cell repertoires in COVID-19. The V call is TRBV11-2, the J call TRBJ2-3; 10 bases line up with TRBD2. The sequence came from a woman aged 70 to 79 with acute or convalescent COVID-19. The sequencing input was peripheral blood. The CDR3: CASHKLAGGRTDTQYF. Written as DNA, the CDR3 is TGTGCCAGCCACAAATTAGCGGGGGGACGCACAGATACGCAGTATTTT.